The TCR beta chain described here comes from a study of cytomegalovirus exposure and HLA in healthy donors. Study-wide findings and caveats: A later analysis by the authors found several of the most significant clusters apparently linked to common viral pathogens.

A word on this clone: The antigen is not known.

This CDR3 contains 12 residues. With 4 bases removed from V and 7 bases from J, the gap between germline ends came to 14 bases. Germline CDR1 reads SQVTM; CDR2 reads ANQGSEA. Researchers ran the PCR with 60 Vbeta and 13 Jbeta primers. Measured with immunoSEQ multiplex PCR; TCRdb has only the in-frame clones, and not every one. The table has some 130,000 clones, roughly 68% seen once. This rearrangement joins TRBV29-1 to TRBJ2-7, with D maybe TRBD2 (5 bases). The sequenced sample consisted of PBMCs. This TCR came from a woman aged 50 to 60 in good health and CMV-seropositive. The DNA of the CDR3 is TGCAGCGTTGTACCGGACCGAGGGGAGCAGTACTTC. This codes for CSVVPDRGEQYF.